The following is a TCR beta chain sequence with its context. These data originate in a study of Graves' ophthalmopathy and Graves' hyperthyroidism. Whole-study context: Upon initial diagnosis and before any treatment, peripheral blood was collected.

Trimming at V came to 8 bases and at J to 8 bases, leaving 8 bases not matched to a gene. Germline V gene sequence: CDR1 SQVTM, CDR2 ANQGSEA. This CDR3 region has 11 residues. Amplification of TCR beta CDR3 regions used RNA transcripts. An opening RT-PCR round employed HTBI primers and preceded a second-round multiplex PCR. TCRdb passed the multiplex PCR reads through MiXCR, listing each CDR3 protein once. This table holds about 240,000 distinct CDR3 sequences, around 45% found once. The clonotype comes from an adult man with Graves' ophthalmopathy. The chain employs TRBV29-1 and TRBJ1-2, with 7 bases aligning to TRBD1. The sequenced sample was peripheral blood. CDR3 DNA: TGCAGCTTAAACAGGGGAAGGGGCTACACCTTC. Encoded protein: CSLNRGRGYTF.